This is a list of T cell receptor beta chains from one sample in a study of cytomegalovirus exposure and HLA in healthy donors. TCRdb keeps only in-frame clones here, not all; method: immunoSEQ multiplex PCR. The sample has about 110,000 clones; the top ten hold 6.8%. Sample: PBMCs. The receptor source for this set is a man aged 35 to 55 in good health and CMV-seropositive. CDR3s include the opening cysteine and the closing phenylalanine or tryptophan.

J: TRBJ2-7; V: TRBV10-1; CDR3: CASSEGGQSYEQYF
J: TRBJ2-1; V: TRBV2; CDR3: CASSETGGNYNEQFF
J: TRBJ2-2; V: TRBV9; CDR3: CASSAGPGTHIIPGELFF
J: TRBJ1-4; V: TRBV15; CDR3: CATGRGNEKLFF
J: TRBJ1-2; V: TRBV18; CDR3: CASSPKGEDGYTF
J: TRBJ1-4; V: TRBV9; CDR3: CASSVAASGGEKLFF
J: TRBJ1-2; V: TRBV18; CDR3: CASSPTSGTVDGYTF
J: TRBJ1-2; V: TRBV29-1; CDR3: CSAHPGDGYTF
J: TRBJ1-1; V: TRBV11-2; CDR3: CASSLGTTNGEAFF
J: TRBJ1-1; V: TRBV7-3; CDR3: CASGWTANTEAFF
J: TRBJ2-5; V: TRBV7-3; CDR3: CASSFGAGETQYF
J: TRBJ2-7; V: TRBV11-2; CDR3: CASSRGTSGRIDEQYF
J: TRBJ2-1; V: TRBV6-5; CDR3: CASADTNSYDEQFF
J: TRBJ2-1; V: TRBV7-9; CDR3: CASSFLAGAWEQFF
J: TRBJ2-5; V: TRBV19; CDR3: CASGLAGLQETQYF
J: TRBJ2-2; V: TRBV7-2; CDR3: CASSLGTGGFTGELFF
J: TRBJ2-2; V: TRBV28; CDR3: CASSTSLADANTGELFF
J: TRBJ2-2; V: TRBV19; CDR3: CASSGDRGIRTGELFF
J: TRBJ1-1; V: TRBV6-5; CDR3: CASSGVNTEAFF
J: NA; V: TRBV7-9; CDR3: CASTLPGQNYEQYF
J: TRBJ2-3; V: TRBV15; CDR3: CATSRDARDLADTQYF
J: TRBJ2-1; V: TRBV29-1; CDR3: CSVEDSNNEQFF
J: TRBJ1-2; V: TRBV14; CDR3: CASSEDQQPALYGYTF
J: TRBJ1-3; V: TRBV5-6; CDR3: CASSSYRIDSGNTIYF
J: TRBJ1-2; V: TRBV28; CDR3: CASSLGLQGRANYGYTF
J: TRBJ2-7; V: TRBV28; CDR3: CASERDSYEQYF
J: TRBJ2-1; V: TRBV7-6; CDR3: CASSLISGLYNEQFF
J: TRBJ2-7; V: TRBV28; CDR3: CASMSQAPYEQYF
J: TRBJ2-3; V: TRBV6-1; CDR3: CASSATSGSGTDTQYF
J: TRBJ2-7; V: TRBV28; CDR3: CASSLWRRGTHEQYF
J: TRBJ1-3; V: TRBV27; CDR3: CASSPGGISGNTIYF
J: TRBJ2-1; V: TRBV5-1; CDR3: CASSAGTSGRDEQFF
J: TRBJ1-1; V: TRBV4-1; CDR3: CASSQDSRATEAFF
J: TRBJ1-2; V: TRBV6-5; CDR3: CASSVSPGGYGYTF
J: TRBJ1-4; V: TRBV11-1; CDR3: CVSSTGTGNEKLFF
J: TRBJ1-5; V: TRBV6-1; CDR3: CASSPVPGSNQPQHF
J: TRBJ1-1; V: TRBV18; CDR3: CASSPTTGALNTEAFF
J: TRBJ2-7; V: TRBV5-4; CDR3: CASSASSTPDYEQYF
J: TRBJ1-2; V: TRBV5-1; CDR3: CASSGGPGTETNYGYTF
J: TRBJ2-2; V: TRBV19; CDR3: CASSIGQGSTGELFF
J: TRBJ2-3; V: TRBV5-4; CDR3: CASLLAGGTDTQYF
J: TRBJ1-4; V: TRBV19; CDR3: CASSIGRVFNEKLFF
J: TRBJ1-5; V: TRBV27; CDR3: CASSGVDRGDQPQHF
J: TRBJ1-5; V: TRBV25-1; CDR3: CASSEGGDQPQHF
J: TRBJ2-2; V: TRBV5-5; CDR3: CASSSQPGLAGGNTGELFF
J: TRBJ1-5; V: TRBV28; CDR3: CASSRSTGLGSSNQPQHF
J: TRBJ1-2; V: TRBV11-2; CDR3: CASSTTGGDLGYTF
J: TRBJ2-3; V: TRBV7-6; CDR3: CASSPDRPPVYLSQYF
J: TRBJ2-2; V: TRBV7-3; CDR3: CASSSERGLNTGELFF
J: TRBJ2-7; V: TRBV11-3; CDR3: CASSSSSSYEQYF
J: TRBJ1-5; V: TRBV25-1; CDR3: CASGSRGNEPQHF
J: TRBJ2-2; V: TRBV7-7; CDR3: CASSSTSNGELFF
J: NA; V: TRBV6-5; CDR3: CASSRPTREHYEQYF
J: TRBJ1-2; V: TRBV7-3; CDR3: CASSSVPGYGYTF
J: TRBJ2-3; V: TRBV2; CDR3: CASRWTSGSTDTQYF
J: TRBJ2-7; V: TRBV2; CDR3: CASTAGGGSYEQYF
J: TRBJ2-5; V: TRBV7-2; CDR3: CASSLIGSGVQETQYF